Reported below is one T cell receptor beta chain. The sample belongs to a study of early T cells in non-severe SARS-CoV-2 infection. Unique molecular identifiers tagged individual cDNA molecules. MiXCR was run by TCRdb on the 5' RACE reads, yielding one entry per CDR3 protein. Counted here are under 85,000 distinct CDR3 sequences, about 15% occurring once; the ten biggest clones make up less than 5%. The clonotype was recovered from an adult who was a healthcare worker with PCR-confirmed SARS-CoV-2 infection or an uninfected control (not recorded which). Sequencing used whole blood, obtained at baseline.

The CDR3 DNA reads TGTGCCAGCAGCCAAGCCTCAACCTCCTACAATGAGCAGTTCTTC. Translation: CASSQASTSYNEQFF. The chain carries TRBV4-2 and TRBJ2-1; D is ambiguous. Germline lookup yields CDR1 LGHNA and CDR2 YNFKEQ. The CDR3 extends over 15 amino acids. The V end was cut by 1 base, the J end by 0 bases, with 7 bases between.